What follows are 20 T cell receptor beta chains derived from one specimen sequenced in a study of T cells in localized non-small cell lung cancer. Sequencing was performed with immunoSEQ multiplex PCR; in TCRdb, only in-frame clones are kept and a portion is missing. The table lists some 1,500 clones, approximately 24% of them singletons. Sequenced material: lung tumor tissue, taken before any cancer treatment. All receptors come from a male donor at least 60 years old with stage II lung adenocarcinoma.

The J gene is TRBJ2-3, the V gene TRBV15; 9 nucleotides agree with TRBD2. V was clipped by 3 bases and J by 1 base; unmatched bases: 5. Germline-derived CDR1 and CDR2 are LNHNV and YYDKDF (reference sequence). The CDR3 has 16 residues. CDR3 coding DNA: TGTGCCACCAGCAGGAATAGCGGGGGTGGCACAGATACGCAGTATTTT. Translating gives CATSRNSGGGTDTQYF.

This clone is medium-sized by share. The chain carries TRBV6-8 and TRBJ2-6; D gene uncertain. The ends were cut back, 4 bases at V and 2 bases at J, with 9 bases in the middle. CDR1 MNHGY and CDR2 SAAAGT come from the germline V gene. This CDR3 comprises 15 residues. The CDR3 sequence is CASSSVDAGANVLTF. The CDR3 bases are TGTGCCAGCAGTTCTGTGGACGCTGGGGCCAACGTCCTGACTTTC.

The J gene is TRBJ2-3, the V gene TRBV9; D uncertain. Trimming stripped 2 bases from V and 5 bases from J, with 6 bases between. CDR1 is SGDLS and CDR2 is YYNGEE in the germline V gene. This CDR3 contains 12 residues. CDR3 in amino acids: CASSVTLDTQYF. CDR3 sequence (DNA): TGTGCCAGCAGCGTTACACTAGATACGCAGTATTTT.

J is TRBJ1-5 and V is TRBV5-1; 7 bases align to TRBD1. The trim removed 4 bases at V and 6 bases at J, leaving 7 bases unmatched. Germline CDR1 reads SGHRS; CDR2 reads YFSETQ. The CDR3 consists of 14 residues. CDR3 sequence: CASSPETGRQPQHF. CDR3 nucleotides: TGCGCCAGCAGCCCCGAGACAGGGCGTCAGCCCCAGCATTTT.

This chain joins TRBV29-1 and TRBJ1-5, with 7 nucleotides matching TRBD1. The V gene end was trimmed by 7 bases and the J gene end by 7 bases; junction bases not matched to a gene: 10. The CDR3 is 13 amino acids. The V gene's germline CDR1 is SQVTM and CDR2 ANQGSEA. CDR3 DNA: TGCAGCGCGCTACAGGGGCCGAACCAGCCCCAGCATTTT. It specifies CSALQGPNQPQHF.

The V call is TRBV5-1, the J call TRBJ2-5; 7 bases are shared with TRBD1. The V gene's germline CDR1 is SGHRS and CDR2 YFSETQ. The CDR3 is 15 amino acids. Germline trimming cut 3 bases from V and 1 base from J; bases unmatched to any gene: 6. CDR3 amino acids: CASSSTGMVQETQYF. The CDR3 region has the DNA TGCGCCAGCAGCTCGACAGGGATGGTCCAAGAGACCCAGTACTTC.

This clone counts as large. The chain uses TRBV29-1 and TRBJ1-1; D call uncertain. CDR3 size: 13 residues. The germline V gene has CDR1 SQVTM and CDR2 ANQGSEA. V lost 5 bases and J lost 1, with 11 bases in between. The CDR3 loop is CSVTNMGNTEAFF. The DNA for the CDR3 is TGCAGCGTTACCAATATGGGGAACACTGAAGCTTTCTTT.

The chain uses TRBV6-8 and TRBJ1-2; 8 bases align to TRBD1. CDR1 and CDR2 (germline): MNHGY, SAAAGT. The trim removed 2 bases at V and 8 bases at J, leaving 10 bases unmatched. This CDR3 comprises 15 residues. In DNA, the CDR3 is TGTGCCAGCAGTTACATAAGCGACAGGGGAGGCGGCTACACCTTC. This translates into CASSYISDRGGGYTF.

There are a few counts of this clone. The chain carries TRBV6-8 and TRBJ2-5, with 8 bases fitting TRBD2. Germline CDR1 MNHGY, CDR2 SAAAGT. The ends lost 5 bases at V and 7 bases at J; junction bases unmatched: 9. CDR3 length: 14 amino acids. The DNA of the CDR3 is TGTGCCAGCAGTCTCGAGGCGGGAGGTGGGACCCAGTACTTC. Translated, it gives CASSLEAGGGTQYF.

Sample share makes this clone medium-sized. The V gene is TRBV11-3, the J gene TRBJ2-7, with D possibly called TRBD1 or TRBD2 (5 bases each). Germline V gene sequence: CDR1 SGHNT, CDR2 YENEEA. CDR3 length: 14 amino acids. With 8 bases removed from V and 2 bases from J, the gap between germline ends came to 16 bases. In nucleotides, the CDR3 is TGTGCCAGCTCCCCCCCGGGGCAGCCCTACGAGCAGTACTTC. This encodes CASSPPGQPYEQYF.

The table lists this clone with a few counts. The chain recombines TRBV6-8 with TRBJ1-2; 9 nucleotides align to TRBD1. Trimming at V came to 6 bases and at J to 3 bases, leaving 8 bases not matched to a gene. CDR3 size: 15 residues. Germline V gives CDR1 MNHGY, CDR2 SAAAGT. The CDR3 sequence: CASRDRDRVHYGYTF. DNA for the CDR3: TGTGCCAGCAGAGACCGGGACAGGGTGCACTATGGCTACACCTTC.

This clone was seen only a few times. This sequence joins TRBV12-5 and TRBJ2-5; no clear D. The CDR3 runs 13 residues. CDR1 and CDR2 from the germline V gene are LGHNT and FRNRAP. The CDR3 nucleotides read TGTGCCAGCCGGGTCCTCTCTCGTTGGACCCAGTACTTC. Residues: CASRVLSRWTQYF. The full variable domain, with the rest looked up from reference TRBV12-5 and TRBJ2-5, is DARVTQTPRHKVTEMGQEVTMRCQPILGHNTVFWYRQTMMQGLELLAYFRNRAPLDDSGMPKDRFSAEMPDATLATLKIQPSEPRDSAVYFCASRVLSRWTQYFGPGTRLLVL.

J is TRBJ2-7 and V is TRBV5-1; 10 nucleotides line up with TRBD2. The CDR3 length is 15 residues. Trimming at V came to 1 base and at J to 7 bases, leaving 8 bases not matched to a gene. Germline-derived CDR1 and CDR2 are SGHRS and YFSETQ. CDR3 sequence: CASSLSGLAVWEQYF. In DNA form, the CDR3 reads TGCGCCAGCAGCTTGAGTGGACTAGCGGTATGGGAGCAGTACTTC. The variable domain in full, with the rest retrieved from reference TRBV5-1 and TRBJ2-7, is KAGVTQTPRYLIKTRGQQVTLSCSPISGHRSVSWYQQTPGQGLQFLFEYFSETQRNKGNFPGRFSGRQFSNSRSEMNVSTLELGDSALYLCASSLSGLAVWEQYFGPGTRLTVT.

Only a few counts were recorded for this clone. This chain connects TRBV28 to TRBJ1-2, with D unclear. V was clipped by 8 bases and J by 3 bases, with 13 bases between them. In germline, CDR1 is MDHEN, CDR2 SYDVKM. The CDR3 covers 13 residues. The CDR3 loop is CASQDKAYYGYTF. The CDR3 nucleotides are TGTGCCAGCCAGGATAAGGCTTACTATGGCTACACCTTC.

By its share, this clone is large. V gene TRBV6-8 combines with J gene TRBJ1-5; D call uncertain. Germline CDR1 is MNHGY and CDR2 is SAAAGT. Trimming pared 4 bases from V and 1 base from J, leaving 11 bases between. The CDR3 is made up of 15 amino acids. CDR3 in amino acids: CASSLKGESNQPQHF. In DNA, the CDR3 is TGTGCCAGCAGTTTGAAAGGTGAGAGCAATCAGCCCCAGCATTTT.

This clone ranks as medium-sized. The J gene is TRBJ2-1, the V gene TRBV11-3; 7 nucleotides line up with TRBD2. The CDR3 has 16 residues. V gave up 0 bases and J gave up 5 bases; unmatched junction bases: 7. CDR1 SGHNT and CDR2 YENEEA come from the germline V gene. The CDR3 DNA sequence: TGTGCCAGCAGCTTAGAGGGAGGGAACGTCAACAATGAGCAGTTCTTC. Residues: CASSLEGGNVNNEQFF.

The chain uses TRBV9 and TRBJ2-3; a possible D gene is TRBD1 (6 bases). Germline V CDR1 and CDR2: SGDLS, YYNGEE. V was clipped by 5 bases and J by 3 bases, with 16 bases between them. The CDR3 totals 15 residues. The CDR3 loop is CASSGRGSQTDTQYF. CDR3 DNA sequence: TGTGCCAGCAGTGGTAGGGGGAGTCAGACAGATACGCAGTATTTT.

The J gene is TRBJ2-1, the V gene TRBV14; 11 bases align to TRBD2. With V trimmed by 4 bases and J by 5 bases, 7 bases remained unmatched. The CDR3 totals 16 residues. Germline V gene sequence: CDR1 SGHDN, CDR2 FVKESK. This chain's CDR3 is CASSLTGLADDNEQFF. The CDR3 region has the DNA TGTGCCAGCAGCCTTACGGGACTAGCGGACGACAATGAGCAGTTCTTC.

J is TRBJ1-5 and V is TRBV29-1; D may be TRBD1 (5 bases). The CDR3 runs to 13 residues. Per germline, CDR1 SQVTM and CDR2 ANQGSEA. Trimming cost V 4 bases and J 0 bases, with 7 bases left between them. CDR3 nucleotides: TGCAGCGTTGGGGGGAATAGCAATCAGCCCCAGCATTTT. It specifies CSVGGNSNQPQHF.

The genes are TRBV18 and TRBJ1-3, with TRBD1 matching 7 bases. The CDR3 spans 16 residues. Germline V gene data show CDR1 as KGHSH and CDR2 as LQKENI. With V trimmed by 7 bases and J by 0 bases, 9 bases remained unmatched. This CDR3 is CASLGTEMRSGNTIYF. The DNA for the CDR3 is TGTGCCAGCTTAGGGACAGAAATGCGCTCTGGAAACACCATATATTTT. The variable domain in full, with the rest retrieved from reference TRBV18 and TRBJ1-3, is NAGVMQNPRHLVRRRGQEARLRCSPMKGHSHVYWYRQLPEEGLKFMVYLQKENIIDESGMPKERFSAEFPKEGPSILRIQQVVRGDSAAYFCASLGTEMRSGNTIYFGEGSWLTVV.